This is a list of T cell receptor beta chains from one sample in a study of blood T cell repertoires in COVID-19. The data were produced by immunoSEQ multiplex PCR, yet TCRdb's version contains in-frame clones alone and is incomplete. The sample carries about 120,000 clones, approximately 80% recorded once. The source material was peripheral blood. The receptors originated from a human donor in a cohort sampled during active COVID-19. Each CDR3 is given with its conserved first and last residue. The order of the fields is D gene, V gene, J gene, clone size, CDR3 protein, CDR3 DNA. The D gene is left open where the match is weak. Part of the rows lack a size; the others show once, few, many or a class for expanded clones.

>TRBD1|TRBV6-5|TRBJ2-7|once
CASSYSGTEIYEQYF
TGTGCCAGCAGTTATTCCGGGACAGAGATCTACGAGCAGTACTTC
>.|TRBV11-3|TRBJ2-7|.
CASSPDGQRYEQYF
TGTGCCAGCAGCCCGGATGGGCAGCGGTACGAGCAGTACTTC
>.|TRBV6-6|TRBJ2-7|.
CASSYRAEYEQYF
TGTGCCAGCAGTTACAGAGCGGAGTACGAGCAGTACTTC
>.|TRBV3-1/TRBV3-2|TRBJ2-5|.
CASSPPTSSAQYF
TGTGCCAGCAGCCCTCCCACCTCCAGCGCCCAGTACTTC
>.|TRBV6-5|TRBJ1-2|.
CASRVGGNYGYTF
TGTGCCAGCAGGGTGGGGGGGAACTATGGCTACACCTTC
>.|TRBV11-2|TRBJ1-2|once
CASSSYQGDGNGYTF
TGTGCCAGCAGCTCCTACCAGGGTGATGGGAACGGCTACACCTTC
>TRBD1|TRBV28|TRBJ1-6|.
CASSPPQGAVSPLHF
TGTGCCAGCAGTCCACCTCAGGGGGCCGTTTCACCCCTCCACTTT
>.|TRBV5-1|TRBJ1-4|once
CASSLEGGNEKLFF
TGCGCCAGCAGCTTAGAGGGGGGGAATGAAAAACTGTTTTTT
>.|TRBV9|TRBJ2-7|once
CASSVAGGAIYEQYF
TGTGCCAGCAGCGTAGCGGGGGGCGCAATCTACGAGCAGTACTTC
>TRBD2|TRBV9|TRBJ2-7|once
CASSALAGSEQYF
TGTGCCAGCAGCGCCCTAGCGGGAAGTGAGCAGTACTTC
>.|TRBV3-1/TRBV3-2|TRBJ1-1|.
CASSPWANSFPNTEAFF
TGTGCCAGCAGCCCTTGGGCCAACAGCTTCCCGAACACTGAAGCTTTCTTT
>TRBD1|TRBV6-6|TRBJ1-2|.
CASSYLSQGDGYTF
TGTGCCAGCAGTTACCTCTCACAGGGGGATGGCTACACCTTC
>.|TRBV6-5|TRBJ1-1|.
CASSLVAGGDTEAFF
TGTGCCAGCAGCCTTGTCGCAGGCGGGGACACTGAAGCTTTCTTT
>.|TRBV28|TRBJ1-1|.
CASSLSPNTEAFF
TGTGCCAGCAGTTTAAGCCCGAACACTGAAGCTTTCTTT
>.|TRBV28|TRBJ2-7|.
CASSVNDRFRYEQYF
TGTGCCAGCAGTGTTAACGACAGGTTTCGGTACGAGCAGTACTTC
>.|TRBV10-1|TRBJ2-7|few
CASSDQGTPTYEQYF
TGCGCCAGCAGTGATCAGGGGACGCCGACCTACGAGCAGTACTTC
>.|TRBV11-3|TRBJ2-1|.
CASSFLAGSSYNEQFF
TGTGCCAGCAGCTTTTTGGCGGGTAGCTCCTACAATGAGCAGTTCTTC
>.|TRBV7-9|TRBJ1-3|.
CASSPRAGAGNTIYF
TGTGCCAGCAGTCCGAGGGCAGGGGCCGGAAACACCATATATTTT
>.|TRBV3-1/TRBV3-2|TRBJ2-7|few
CASSPPGVLEQYF
TGTGCCAGCAGCCCTCCAGGGGTTCTCGAGCAGTACTTC
>.|TRBV30|TRBJ2-1|.
CAWSTRSSYNEQFF
TGTGCCTGGAGTACCCGGAGCTCCTACAATGAGCAGTTCTTC